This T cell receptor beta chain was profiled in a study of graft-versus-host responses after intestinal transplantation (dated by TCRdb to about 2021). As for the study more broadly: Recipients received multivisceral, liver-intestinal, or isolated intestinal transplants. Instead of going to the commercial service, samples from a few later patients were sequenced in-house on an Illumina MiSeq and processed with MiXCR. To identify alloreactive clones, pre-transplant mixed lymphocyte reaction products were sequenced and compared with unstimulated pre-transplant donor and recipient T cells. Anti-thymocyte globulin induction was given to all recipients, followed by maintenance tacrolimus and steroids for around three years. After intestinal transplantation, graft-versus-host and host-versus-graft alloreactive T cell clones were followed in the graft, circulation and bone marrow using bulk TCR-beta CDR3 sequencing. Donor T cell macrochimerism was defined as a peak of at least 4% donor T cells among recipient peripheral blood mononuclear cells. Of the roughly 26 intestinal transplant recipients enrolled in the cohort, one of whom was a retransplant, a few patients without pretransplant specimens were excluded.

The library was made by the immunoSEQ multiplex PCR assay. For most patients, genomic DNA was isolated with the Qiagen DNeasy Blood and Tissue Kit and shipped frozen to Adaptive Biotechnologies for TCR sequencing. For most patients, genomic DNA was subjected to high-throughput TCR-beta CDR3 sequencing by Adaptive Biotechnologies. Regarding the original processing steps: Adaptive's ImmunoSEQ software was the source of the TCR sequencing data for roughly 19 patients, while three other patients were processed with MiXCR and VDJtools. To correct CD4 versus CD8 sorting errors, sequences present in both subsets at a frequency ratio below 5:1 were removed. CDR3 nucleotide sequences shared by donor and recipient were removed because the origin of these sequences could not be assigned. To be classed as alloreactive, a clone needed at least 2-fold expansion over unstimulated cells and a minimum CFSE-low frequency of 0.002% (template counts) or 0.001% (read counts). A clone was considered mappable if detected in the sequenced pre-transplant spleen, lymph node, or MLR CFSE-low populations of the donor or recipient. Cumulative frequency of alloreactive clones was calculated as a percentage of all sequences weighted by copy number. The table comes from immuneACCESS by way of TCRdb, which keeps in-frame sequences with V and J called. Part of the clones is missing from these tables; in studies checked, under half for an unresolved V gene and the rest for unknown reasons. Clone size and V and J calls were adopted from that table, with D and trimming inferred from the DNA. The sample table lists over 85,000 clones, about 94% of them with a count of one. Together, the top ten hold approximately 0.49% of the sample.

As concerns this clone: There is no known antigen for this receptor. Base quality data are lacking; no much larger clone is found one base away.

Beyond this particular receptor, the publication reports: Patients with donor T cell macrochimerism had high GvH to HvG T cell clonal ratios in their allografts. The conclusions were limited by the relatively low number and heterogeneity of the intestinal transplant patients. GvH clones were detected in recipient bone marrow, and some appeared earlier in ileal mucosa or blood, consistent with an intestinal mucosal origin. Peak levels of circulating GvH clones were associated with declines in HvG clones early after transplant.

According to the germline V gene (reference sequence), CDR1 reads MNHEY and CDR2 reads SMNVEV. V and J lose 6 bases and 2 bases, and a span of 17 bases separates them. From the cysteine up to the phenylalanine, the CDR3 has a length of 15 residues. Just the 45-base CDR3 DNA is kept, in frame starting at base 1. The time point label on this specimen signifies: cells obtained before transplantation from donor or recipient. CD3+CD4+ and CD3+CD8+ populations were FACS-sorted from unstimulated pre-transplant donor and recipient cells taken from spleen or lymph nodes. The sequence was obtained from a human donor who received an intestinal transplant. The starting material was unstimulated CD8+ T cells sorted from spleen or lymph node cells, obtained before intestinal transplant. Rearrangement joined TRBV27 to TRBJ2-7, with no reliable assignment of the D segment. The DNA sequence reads TGTGCCAGCAGCCCGGGTGTGCCTTCTCCCTACGAGCAGTACTTC. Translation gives CASSPGVPSPYEQYF.